This TCR beta chain came from a study of CD8+CD57+ T cells in acquired aplastic anemia. For the study at large: An average of roughly 2.9 ug of DNA was obtained from sorted CD4+ and CD8+ cells. General study points: The study found no significant CD8+ Simpson's diversity difference between patients and controls.

Both TCR beta VDJ combination and CDR3 sequence profiling were carried out. Genomic DNA was the template for this profiling. MiXCR was run by TCRdb on the reads, yielding one entry per CDR3 protein. Here the sample spans about 68,000 distinct CDR3 sequences, around 50% being singletons. This clonotype was recorded once. Its specificity is unknown. This clonotype was sampled from a human donor in good health, serving as a control. The specimen sequenced was sorted CD4+, CD8+, or CD8+CD57+ T cells (not recorded which) from PBMCs.

The CDR3 DNA sequence: TGTGCCATCAGTGACATTCTCTACGAGCAGTACTTC. Encoded protein: CAISDILYEQYF. The chain carries TRBV10-3 and TRBJ2-7; D unresolved. Germline CDR1 ENHRY, CDR2 SYGVKD. V was cut by 3 bases and J by 3 bases, with 6 bases left in between. The CDR3 spans 12 residues.